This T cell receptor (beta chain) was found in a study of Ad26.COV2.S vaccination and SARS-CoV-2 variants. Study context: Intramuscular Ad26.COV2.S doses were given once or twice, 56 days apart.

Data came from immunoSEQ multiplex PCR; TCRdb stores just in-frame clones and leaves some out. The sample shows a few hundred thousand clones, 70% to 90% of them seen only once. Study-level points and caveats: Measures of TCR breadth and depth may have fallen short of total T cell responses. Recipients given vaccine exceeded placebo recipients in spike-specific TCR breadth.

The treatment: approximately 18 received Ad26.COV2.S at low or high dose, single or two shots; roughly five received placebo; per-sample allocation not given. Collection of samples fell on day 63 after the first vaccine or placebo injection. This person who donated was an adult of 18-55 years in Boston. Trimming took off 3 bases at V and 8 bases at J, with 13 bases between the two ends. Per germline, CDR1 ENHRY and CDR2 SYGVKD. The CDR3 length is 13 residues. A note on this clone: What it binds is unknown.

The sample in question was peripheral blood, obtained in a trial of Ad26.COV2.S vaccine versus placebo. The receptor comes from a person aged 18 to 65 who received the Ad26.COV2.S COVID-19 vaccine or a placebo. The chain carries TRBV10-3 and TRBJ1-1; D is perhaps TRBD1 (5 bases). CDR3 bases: TGTGCCATCAGTGACGGTGCAGCAGGGGAAGCTTTCTTT. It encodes CAISDGAAGEAFF.